The T cell receptor (beta chain) described here comes from a study of OX40 agonist ivuxolimab in advanced cancers. On the study more broadly: Prior checkpoint blockade (anti-PD-1, anti-PD-L1 or anti-CTLA-4) was permitted; roughly 40% had it. Three patients, one with hepatocellular carcinoma and two with cutaneous melanoma, responded partially.

Findings and limits, study-wide: CD4+ and CD8+ blood T cells expanded clonally by week 6 at 0.1 to 3.0 mg/kg.

Repertoires were generated with immunoSEQ multiplex PCR, while TCRdb's copy carries only in-frame clones and drops some. This table holds 70,000 to 95,000 clones, roughly 92% found once. Points on this clone: No antigen is known for it.

CDR1 is SGHTA, CDR2 FQGTGA, per germline. The CDR3 is 13 residues long. V dropped 6 bases and J dropped 3 bases, with 12 bases sitting between them. The sample was CD4+ or CD8+ T cells sorted from blood, taken in a trial of the OX40 agonist ivuxolimab. The receptor comes from an adult with an advanced solid tumor such as melanoma, head and neck, liver or kidney cancer. The chain has TRBV7-3 and TRBJ2-7; D remains ambiguous. CDR3 in DNA: TGTGCCAGCAGTCCGGGTCAAGACTACGAGCAGTACTTC. Translation gives CASSPGQDYEQYF.